This TCR beta chain was profiled in a study of shared clonotypes between healthy human individuals. General observations from the study: On the whole, naive subsets had larger estimated richness than memory subsets had. The rarefaction results pointed to incomplete sorted-subset sequencing despite large depth.

The CDR3 spans 16 residues. V lost 5 bases to trimming and J lost 1 base, with 12 bases between them. CDR1 SEHNR and CDR2 FQNEAQ come from the germline V gene (reference sequence). As concerns this clone: The antigen remains undetermined.

Naive CD8 cells, CD45RO-negative and positively selected for CCR7, excluded terminally differentiated effector memory CD45RA+ cells. The authors distributed each subset's genomic DNA evenly over several immunoSEQ plates. Method: immunoSEQ multiplex PCR; TCRdb's copy keeps in-frame clones and lacks some. The data show millions of clones, about 94% seen once. This TCR came from a man younger than 30 in good health. The genes are TRBV7-9 and TRBJ2-6, with a weak D call TRBD1 (6 bases). Specimen: naive CD8+ T cells sorted from blood. CDR3 amino acids: CASSPPQGSGANVLTF. The CDR3, as DNA: TGTGCCAGCAGCCCGCCCCAGGGGTCTGGGGCCAACGTCCTGACTTTC.